This is a list of T cell receptor beta chains from one sample in a study of shared clonotypes between healthy human individuals. Profiling relied on immunoSEQ multiplex PCR, and the TCRdb table lists in-frame clones only, not all of them. The repertoire includes 1.5 million to 2.5 million clones, just under 95% of them detected once, and around 1% sits in the top ten. The sequenced material came from naive CD8+ T cells sorted from blood. All receptors come from a man aged 18-30 years in good health. CDR3s include the opening cysteine and the closing phenylalanine or tryptophan. Each record gives: V gene, CDR3 protein.

>TRBV4-1
CASSPRDSSYEQYF
>TRBV6-5
CASSSGGNQPQHF
>TRBV27
CASSDHSGANVLTF
>TRBV11-2
CASSSENRGNEQFF
>TRBV7-2
CASSIGVPLTSTDTQYF
>TRBV19
CASIGGNTEAFF
>TRBV10-1
CASSDNGPEQYF
>TRBV4-3
CASSQVPGLAGGPRETQYF
>TRBV6-6
CASSNGLAEYQETQYF
>TRBV13
CASSRLRQGALLEQYF
>TRBV5-1
CASSLGFGTGTGVNEQYF
>TRBV5-6
CASSLDLFYEQYF
>TRBV4-1
CASSPSHTDFSGNTIYF
>TRBV6-1
CAARKPGTHLPQHF
>TRBV5-6
CASSGQGWETQYF
>TRBV6-1
CASTEGDSPLWYYEQYF
>TRBV27
CASSLSLSTDTQYF
>TRBV19
CASNKQEISNQPQHF
>TRBV6-6
CASSYAGDYEQYF
>TRBV5-6
CASSWGPGELFF
>TRBV7-9
CASSLGAGSGYGAFF
>TRBV9
CASSAGTPPGTDTQYF
>TRBV4-1
CASSQDGTANSPLHF
>TRBV28
CASSLRGAGGQGNQPQHF
>TRBV6-5
CASSYGQSSEQYF
>TRBV29-1
CSADDSNYGYTF
>TRBV7-2
CASSSPGDPGELFF
>TRBV30
CAWSVGGLSEAFF
>TRBV6-5
CASSKTGGRQETQYF
>TRBV7-9
CASSLRENTGELFF
>TRBV7-9
CASSLAGTDEQYF
>TRBV28
CASSFTSGGGISTDTQYF
>TRBV19
CASSIDHEVAGNEQFF
>TRBV2
CASSEGGGLGTGELFF
>TRBV21-1
CASTNDRVDYGYTF
>TRBV9
CASSSNKFSGANVLTF
>TRBV30
CSLDHPGTGSPNTEAFF
>TRBV7-9
CASSLIFDSEAFF
>TRBV7-7
CASSPRAGVETQYF
>TRBV19
CASMRTANTEAFF
>TRBV19
CASRPREGMTDTQYF
>TRBV7-8
CASSFPEAGAANGYTF
>TRBV27
CARQITGTGYEQYF
>TRBV7-9
CASSPPLGVDGANVLTF
>TRBV19
CASGWGGNQPQHF
>TRBV7-8
CASSPLAGFGSGANVLTF
>TRBV7-9
CASSLVGGPNEQFF
>TRBV7-9
CASSFIGEWEQYF
>TRBV9
CASSEGLAGSEQYF
>TRBV2
CASSEAPGLAASEQFF
>TRBV7-2
CASSPGGAFWDEQFF
>TRBV19
CASSIDQEETQYF
>TRBV7-6
CASSLSVWRPTDTQYF
>TRBV6-1
CASSEPPDTQYF